This TCR beta chain was sequenced in a study of post-analysis software for immune sequencing data. Study-wide points: Relative to controls, patients had several TRBV segments at higher frequency, with TRBV5-6, TRBV5-1 and TRBV20-1 among these.

The V end was cut by 3 bases, the J end by 2 bases, with 8 bases between. The CDR3 has 14 amino acids. This clonotype was seen only a few times. The antigen remains undetermined. Presence of unique molecular identifiers characterized the TCR beta cDNA libraries. From the PCR reads, TCRdb called clonotypes with MiXCR, one entry per CDR3 protein. The repertoire holds some 500,000 distinct CDR3 sequences, with nearly 45% as singletons. The chain joins TRBV12-3 or TRBV12-4 to TRBJ2-1; D is ambiguous. This TCR was recovered from a girl between 10 and 17 years old with multiple sclerosis. Sample: blood. DNA of the CDR3: TGTGCCAGCAGTTTTTCTAATACCTACAATGAGCAGTTCTTC. Translation gives CASSFSNTYNEQFF.